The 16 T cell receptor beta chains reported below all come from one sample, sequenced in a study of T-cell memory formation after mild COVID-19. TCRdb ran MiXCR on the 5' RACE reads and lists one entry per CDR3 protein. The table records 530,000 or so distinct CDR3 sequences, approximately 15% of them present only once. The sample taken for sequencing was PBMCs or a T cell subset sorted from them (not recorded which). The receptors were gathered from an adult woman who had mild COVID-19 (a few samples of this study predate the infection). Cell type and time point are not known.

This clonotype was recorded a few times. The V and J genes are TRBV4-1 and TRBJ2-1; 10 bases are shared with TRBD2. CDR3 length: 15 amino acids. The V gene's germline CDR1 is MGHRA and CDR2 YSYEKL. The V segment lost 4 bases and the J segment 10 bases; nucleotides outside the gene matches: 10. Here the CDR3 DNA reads TGCGCCAGCAGCCCCACGGCTAGCGGGAGTTGGGAGCAGTTCTTC. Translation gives CASSPTASGSWEQFF.

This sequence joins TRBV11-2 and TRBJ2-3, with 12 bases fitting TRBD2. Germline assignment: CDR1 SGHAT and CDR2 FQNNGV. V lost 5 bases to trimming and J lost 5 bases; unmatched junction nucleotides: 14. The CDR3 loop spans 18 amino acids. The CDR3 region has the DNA TGTGCCAGCAGCCCCCTCTTCCAGAGACTAGCGGGAGTAGATACGCAGTATTTT. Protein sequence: CASSPLFQRLAGVDTQYF.

CDR3 in DNA: TGCGCCAGCAGCCCGGGACAGGGGGCGGGCGATGAGCAGTTCTTC. This translates into CASSPGQGAGDEQFF. The genes are TRBV5-1 and TRBJ2-1; 12 nucleotides align to TRBD1. Germline V gene lookup returns CDR1 SGHRS and CDR2 YFSETQ. The CDR3 is 15 residues long. V trimming: 4 bases; J trimming: 8 bases; junction bases outside the gene matches: 7.

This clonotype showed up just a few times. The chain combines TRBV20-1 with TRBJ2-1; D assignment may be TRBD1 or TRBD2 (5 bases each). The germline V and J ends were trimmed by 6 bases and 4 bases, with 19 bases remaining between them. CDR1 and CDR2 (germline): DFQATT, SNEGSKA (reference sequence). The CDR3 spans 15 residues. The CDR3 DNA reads TGCAGTGCAGATGTTCGGCAGGGAGCTTACAATGAGCAGTTCTTC. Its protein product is CSADVRQGAYNEQFF.

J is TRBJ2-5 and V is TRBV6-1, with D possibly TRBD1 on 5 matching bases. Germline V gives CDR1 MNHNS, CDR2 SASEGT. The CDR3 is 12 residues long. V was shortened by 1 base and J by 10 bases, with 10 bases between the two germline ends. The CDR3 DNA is TGTGCCAGCAGTGAAGTAGGGGCTAACCAGTACTTC. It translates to CASSEVGANQYF.

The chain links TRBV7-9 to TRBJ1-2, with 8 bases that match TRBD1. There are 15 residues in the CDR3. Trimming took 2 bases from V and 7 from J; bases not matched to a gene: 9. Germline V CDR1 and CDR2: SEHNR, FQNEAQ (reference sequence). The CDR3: CASSLQTGEISGYTF. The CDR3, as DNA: TGTGCCAGCAGCTTACAGACAGGGGAAATCTCTGGCTACACCTTC. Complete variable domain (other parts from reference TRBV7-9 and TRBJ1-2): DTGVSQNPRHKITKRGQNVTFRCDPISEHNRLYWYRQTLGQGPEFLTYFQNEAQLEKSRLLSDRFSAERPKGSFSTLEIQRTEQGDSAMYLCASSLQTGEISGYTFGSGTRLTVV.

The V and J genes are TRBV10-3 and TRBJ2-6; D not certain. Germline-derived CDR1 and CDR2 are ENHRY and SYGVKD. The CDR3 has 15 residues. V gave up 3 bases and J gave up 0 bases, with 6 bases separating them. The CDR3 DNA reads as TGTGCCATCAGTGAAGACCTCTCTGGGGCCAACGTCCTGACTTTC. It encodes CAISEDLSGANVLTF.

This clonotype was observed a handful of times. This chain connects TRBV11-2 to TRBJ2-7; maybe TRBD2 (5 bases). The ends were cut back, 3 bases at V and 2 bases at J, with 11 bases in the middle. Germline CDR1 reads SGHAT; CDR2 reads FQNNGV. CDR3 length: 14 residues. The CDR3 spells CASSFPAAAYEQYF. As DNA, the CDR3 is TGTGCCAGCAGCTTCCCGGCAGCGGCCTACGAGCAGTACTTC.

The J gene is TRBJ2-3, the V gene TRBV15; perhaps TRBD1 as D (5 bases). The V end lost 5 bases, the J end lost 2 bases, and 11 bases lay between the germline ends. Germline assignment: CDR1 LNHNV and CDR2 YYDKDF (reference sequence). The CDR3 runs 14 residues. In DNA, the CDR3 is TGTGCCACCAGCTGGCAGGGCCCCACAGATACGCAGTATTTT. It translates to CATSWQGPTDTQYF. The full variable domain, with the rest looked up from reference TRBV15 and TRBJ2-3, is DAMVIQNPRYQVTQFGKPVTLSCSQTLNHNVMYWYQQKSSQAPKLLFHYYDKDFNNEADTPDNFQSRRPNTSFCFLDIRSPGLGDTAMYLCATSWQGPTDTQYFGPGTRLTVL.

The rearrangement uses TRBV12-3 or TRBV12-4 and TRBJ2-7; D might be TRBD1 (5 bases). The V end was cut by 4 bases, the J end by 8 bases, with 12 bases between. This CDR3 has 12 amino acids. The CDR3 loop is CASSSGQGKQYF. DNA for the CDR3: TGTGCCAGCAGTTCAGGGCAAGGAAAGCAGTACTTC.

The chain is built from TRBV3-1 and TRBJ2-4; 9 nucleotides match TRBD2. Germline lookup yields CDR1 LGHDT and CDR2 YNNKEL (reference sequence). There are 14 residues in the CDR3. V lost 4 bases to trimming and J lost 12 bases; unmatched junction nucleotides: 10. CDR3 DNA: TGTGCCAGCAGCCTAGATTCAGCGGGGGGAGGTCAGTACTTC. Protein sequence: CASSLDSAGGGQYF.

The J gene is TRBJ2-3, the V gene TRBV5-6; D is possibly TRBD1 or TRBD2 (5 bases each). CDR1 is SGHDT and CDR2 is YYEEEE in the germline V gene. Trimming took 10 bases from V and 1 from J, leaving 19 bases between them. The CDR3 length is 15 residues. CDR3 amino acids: CAGTKWGRGTDTQYF. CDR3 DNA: TGTGCCGGGACGAAGTGGGGTCGGGGCACAGATACGCAGTATTTT.

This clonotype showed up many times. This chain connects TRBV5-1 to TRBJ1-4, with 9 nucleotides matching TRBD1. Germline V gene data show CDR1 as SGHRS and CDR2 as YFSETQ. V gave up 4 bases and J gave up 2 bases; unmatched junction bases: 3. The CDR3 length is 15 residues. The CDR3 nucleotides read TGCGCCAGCAGCCCCGGACAGGGGACTAATGAAAAACTGTTTTTT. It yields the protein CASSPGQGTNEKLFF.

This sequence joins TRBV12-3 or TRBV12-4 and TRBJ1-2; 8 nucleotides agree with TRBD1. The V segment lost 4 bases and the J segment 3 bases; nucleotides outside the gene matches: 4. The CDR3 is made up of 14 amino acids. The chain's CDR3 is CASSYGQGYYGYTF. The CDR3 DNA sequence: TGTGCCAGCAGTTACGGACAGGGTTACTATGGCTACACCTTC.

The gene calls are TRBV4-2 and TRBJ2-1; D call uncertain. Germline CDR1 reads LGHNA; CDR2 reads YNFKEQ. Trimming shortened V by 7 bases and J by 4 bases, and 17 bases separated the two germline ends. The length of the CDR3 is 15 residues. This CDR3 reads CASTPVLRDYNEQFF. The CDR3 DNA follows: TGTGCCAGCACACCTGTGCTTCGAGATTACAATGAGCAGTTCTTC.

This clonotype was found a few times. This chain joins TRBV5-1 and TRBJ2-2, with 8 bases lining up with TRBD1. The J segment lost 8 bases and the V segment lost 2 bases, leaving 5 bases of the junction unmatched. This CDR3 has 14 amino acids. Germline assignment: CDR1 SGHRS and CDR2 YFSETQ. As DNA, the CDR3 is TGCGCCAGCAGCTTCTCAGGGGGCTCAGGGGAGCTGTTTTTT. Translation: CASSFSGGSGELFF.